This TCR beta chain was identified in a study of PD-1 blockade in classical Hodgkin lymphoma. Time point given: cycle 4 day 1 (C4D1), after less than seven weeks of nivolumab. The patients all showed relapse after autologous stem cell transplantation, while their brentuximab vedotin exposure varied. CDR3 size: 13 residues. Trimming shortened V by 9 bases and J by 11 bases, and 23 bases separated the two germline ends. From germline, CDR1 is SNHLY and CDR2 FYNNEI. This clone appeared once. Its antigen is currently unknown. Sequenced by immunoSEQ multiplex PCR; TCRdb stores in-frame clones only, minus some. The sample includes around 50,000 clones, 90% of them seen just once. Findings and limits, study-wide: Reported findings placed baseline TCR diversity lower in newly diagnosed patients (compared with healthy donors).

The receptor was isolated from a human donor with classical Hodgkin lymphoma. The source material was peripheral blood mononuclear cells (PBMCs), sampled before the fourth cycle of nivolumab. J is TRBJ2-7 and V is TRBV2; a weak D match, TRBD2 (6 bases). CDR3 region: CARGGTPGDWEYF. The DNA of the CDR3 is TGTGCCAGGGGGGGTACTCCTGGGGACTGGGAGTACTTC.